This T cell receptor (beta chain) was recovered during a study of regulatory T cells in long-lasting Graves disease. The overall study: Prior antithyroid drug treatment in newly diagnosed Graves' patients lasted under 3 months.

The CDR3 has 15 amino acids. Germline lookup yields CDR1 MGHRA and CDR2 YSYEKL. Trimming pared 0 bases from V and 3 bases from J, leaving 10 bases between. iRepertoire HTBI primers and Arm-PCR of CDR3 regions built TCR beta libraries. TCRdb re-called the multiplex PCR reads with MiXCR, one entry per CDR3 protein. The table lists hundreds of thousands of distinct CDR3 sequences, 15% to 20% of them singletons. A few counts support this clonotype. Time point given: newly diagnosed GD, antithyroid drugs for less than 3 months. TCR sequences were obtained from RNA taken from PBMCs. The clonotype comes from a female donor with Graves disease. Sequenced material: peripheral blood mononuclear cells (PBMCs), taken at new diagnosis, from a patient treated with antithyroid drugs. The chain has TRBV4-1 and TRBJ2-3; possibly TRBD2 for D (5 bases). The CDR3 loop reads CASSQDRGRTDTQYF. In DNA form, the CDR3 reads TGCGCCAGCAGCCAAGACCGAGGGCGTACAGATACGCAGTATTTT.